What follows are 9 T cell receptor beta chains derived from one specimen sequenced in a study of blood T cells in healthy people across ages. The authors ran a second PCR of about 7 to 11 cycles using a sample-barcoded 5' primer and a J-beta primer mix. Each CDR3 protein gets one entry after TCRdb re-called the 5' RACE reads with MiXCR. This repertoire shows hundreds of thousands of distinct CDR3 sequences, 40% to 50% found once; its top ten account for about a fifth. The sample comprised blood. The receptors were gathered from a man between 60 and 75 years old in good health.

There are many counts of this clonotype. The chain recombines TRBV9 with TRBJ1-2; TRBD1 might be the D (5 bases). With 0 bases removed from V and 4 bases from J, the gap between germline ends came to 13 bases. CDR3 length: 15 residues. Germline V gene sequence: CDR1 SGDLS, CDR2 YYNGEE. The CDR3 nucleotides read TGTGCCAGCAGCGTAGTGCCCGGGGGGAGCTATGGCTACACCTTC. Translating gives CASSVVPGGSYGYTF.

V is TRBV27 and J is TRBJ2-7, with TRBD1 as a possible D gene (5 bases). Trimming pared 5 bases from V and 5 bases from J, leaving 16 bases between. Germline CDR1 MNHEY, CDR2 SMNVEV (reference sequence). The CDR3 is 14 amino acids. CDR3 sequence: CASSGVGPPDEQYF. DNA for the CDR3: TGTGCCAGCAGTGGAGTGGGGCCTCCAGACGAGCAGTACTTC.

This clonotype was found a few times. This chain links TRBV4-3 with TRBJ2-1, with 9 bases fitting TRBD2. V lost 5 bases and J lost 4; bases outside the gene matches: 6. Germline CDR1 is LGHNA and CDR2 is YSLEER. The CDR3 loop spans 15 amino acids. The CDR3, as DNA: TGCGCCAGCAGCGCGACTAGCGGATCTTACAATGAGCAGTTCTTC. This gives the protein CASSATSGSYNEQFF.

The chain combines TRBV20-1 with TRBJ2-5, with D uncertain. Per the germline V gene, CDR1 is DFQATT and CDR2 is SNEGSKA (reference sequence). V was pared by 7 bases and J by 5 bases, with 17 bases between. The CDR3 loop spans 13 amino acids. CDR3 protein: CSGAKGLAETQYF. In DNA form, the CDR3 reads TGCAGTGGCGCTAAAGGCCTCGCCGAGACCCAGTACTTC.

This clonotype came up a few times. V gene TRBV12-3 or TRBV12-4 combines with J gene TRBJ1-6; D is possibly TRBD1 (5 bases). The CDR3 totals 13 residues. Trimming stripped 3 bases from V and 10 bases from J, with 10 bases between. CDR3 DNA: TGTGCCAGCAGTTTGGGGGGAGGATCACCCCTCCACTTT. It encodes CASSLGGGSPLHF.

This clonotype was counted only a few times. This chain links TRBV7-2 with TRBJ2-7; tentative D call: TRBD2 (5 bases). V lost 5 bases and J lost 1, with 18 bases in between. Germline CDR1 SGHTA, CDR2 FQGNSA. The CDR3 is 16 amino acids. In nucleotides, the CDR3 is TGTGCCAGCAGCCCGGCGGTGTCTAGCCTTTCCTACGAGCAGTACTTC. This encodes CASSPAVSSLSYEQYF.

The J gene is TRBJ1-5, the V gene TRBV6-2 or TRBV6-3; no reliable D call. The V end was cut by 2 bases, the J end by 7 bases, with 15 bases between. The V gene's germline CDR1 is MNHEY and CDR2 SVGEGT. The CDR3 totals 15 residues. This chain's CDR3 is CASSYGQVGWQPQHF. As DNA, the CDR3 is TGTGCCAGCAGTTACGGCCAGGTCGGTTGGCAGCCCCAGCATTTT.

The rearrangement joins TRBV7-3 to TRBJ2-3, with 10 positions matching TRBD1. There are 15 residues in the CDR3. Unmatched junction bases numbered 8, after V lost 5 bases and J lost 6 bases. From germline, CDR1 is SGHTA and CDR2 FQGTGA. The CDR3 coding sequence is TGTGCCAGCAGCCCAGACAGGGGGCCACACGATACGCAGTATTTT. Protein product: CASSPDRGPHDTQYF.

This clonotype was seen a few times. The chain combines TRBV28 with TRBJ2-1, with 12 bases aligning to TRBD2. In germline, CDR1 is MDHEN, CDR2 SYDVKM. With V trimmed by 5 bases and J by 0 bases, 5 bases remained unmatched. This CDR3 spans 17 amino acids. In DNA, the CDR3 is TGTGCCAGCAGTGCACTAGCGGGGGGAAGCTCCTACAATGAGCAGTTCTTC. As protein: CASSALAGGSSYNEQFF.